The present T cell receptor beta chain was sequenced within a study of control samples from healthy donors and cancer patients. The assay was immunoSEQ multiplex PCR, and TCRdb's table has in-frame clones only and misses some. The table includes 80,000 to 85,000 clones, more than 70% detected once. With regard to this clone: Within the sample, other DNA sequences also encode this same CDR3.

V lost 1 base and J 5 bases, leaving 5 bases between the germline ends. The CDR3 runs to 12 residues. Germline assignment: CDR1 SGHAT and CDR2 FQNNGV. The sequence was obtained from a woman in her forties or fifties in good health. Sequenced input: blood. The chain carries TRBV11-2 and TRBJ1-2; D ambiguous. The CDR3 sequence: CASSLGQYGYTF. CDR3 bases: TGTGCCAGCAGCTTAGGGCAATATGGCTACACCTTC.